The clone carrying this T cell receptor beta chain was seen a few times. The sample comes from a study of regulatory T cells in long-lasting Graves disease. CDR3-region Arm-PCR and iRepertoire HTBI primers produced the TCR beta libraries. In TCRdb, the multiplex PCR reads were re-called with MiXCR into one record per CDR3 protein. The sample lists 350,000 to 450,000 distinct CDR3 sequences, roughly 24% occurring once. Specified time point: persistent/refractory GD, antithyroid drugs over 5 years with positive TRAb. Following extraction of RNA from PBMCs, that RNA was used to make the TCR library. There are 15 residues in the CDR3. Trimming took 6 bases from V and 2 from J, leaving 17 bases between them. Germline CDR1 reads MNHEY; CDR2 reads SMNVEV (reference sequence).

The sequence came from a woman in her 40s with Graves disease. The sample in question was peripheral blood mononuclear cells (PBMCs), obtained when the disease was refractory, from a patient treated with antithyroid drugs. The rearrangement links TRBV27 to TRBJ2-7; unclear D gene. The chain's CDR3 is CASSPRVGVAYEQYF. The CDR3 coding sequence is TGTGCCAGCAGCCCCCGGGTTGGGGTGGCCTACGAGCAGTACTTC.